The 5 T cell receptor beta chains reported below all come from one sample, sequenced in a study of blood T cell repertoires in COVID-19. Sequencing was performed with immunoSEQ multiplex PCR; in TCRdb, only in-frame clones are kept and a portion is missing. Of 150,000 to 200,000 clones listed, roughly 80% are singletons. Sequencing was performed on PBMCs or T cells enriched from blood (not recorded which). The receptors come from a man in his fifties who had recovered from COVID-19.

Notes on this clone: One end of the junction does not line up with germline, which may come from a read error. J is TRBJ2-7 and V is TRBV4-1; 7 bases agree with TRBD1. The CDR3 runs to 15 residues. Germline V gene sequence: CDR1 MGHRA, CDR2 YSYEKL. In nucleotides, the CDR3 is TGCGCCAGCAGCCAAGGGTATTCGGACAGGAGGCCCCGGGTCTTC. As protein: CASSQGYSDRRPRVF.

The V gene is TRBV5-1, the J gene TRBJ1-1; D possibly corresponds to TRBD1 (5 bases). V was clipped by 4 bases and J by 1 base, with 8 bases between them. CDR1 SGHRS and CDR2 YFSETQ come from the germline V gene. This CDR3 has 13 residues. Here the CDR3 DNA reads TGCGCCAGCAGCCCGCAGGGGAACACTGAAGCTTTCTTT. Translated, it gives CASSPQGNTEAFF.

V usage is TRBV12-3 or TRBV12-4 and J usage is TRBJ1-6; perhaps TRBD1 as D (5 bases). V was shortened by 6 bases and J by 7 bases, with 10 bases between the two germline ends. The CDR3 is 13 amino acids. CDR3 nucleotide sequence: TGTGCCAGCAGCTACGACAGCAATTCACCCCTCCACTTT. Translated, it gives CASSYDSNSPLHF.

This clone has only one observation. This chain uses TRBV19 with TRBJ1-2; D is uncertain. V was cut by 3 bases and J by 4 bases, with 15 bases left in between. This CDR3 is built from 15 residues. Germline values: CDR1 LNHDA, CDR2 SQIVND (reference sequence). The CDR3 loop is CASSILLAGSYGYTF. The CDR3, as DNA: TGTGCCAGTAGTATCCTCTTAGCTGGTAGCTATGGCTACACCTTC. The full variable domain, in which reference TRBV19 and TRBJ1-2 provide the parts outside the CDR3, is DGGITQSPKYLFRKEGQNVTLSCEQNLNHDAMYWYRQDPGQGLRLIYYSQIVNDFQKGDIAEGYSVSREKKESFPLTVTSAQKNPTAFYLCASSILLAGSYGYTFGSGTRLTVV.

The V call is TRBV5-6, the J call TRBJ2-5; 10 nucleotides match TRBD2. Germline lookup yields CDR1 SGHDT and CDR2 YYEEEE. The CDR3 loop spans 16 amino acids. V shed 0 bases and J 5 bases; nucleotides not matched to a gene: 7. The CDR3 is CASSLAPAGGQETQYF. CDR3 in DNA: TGTGCCAGCAGCTTGGCGCCAGCGGGGGGGCAGGAGACCCAGTACTTC.